The entry below gives a single T cell receptor beta chain sequence along with its context. The antigen remains unidentified. CDR1 and CDR2 (germline): SGHRS, YFSETQ. CDR3 length: 14 residues. The V and J ends lost 1 base and 2 bases respectively, with 9 bases between them. The data originate from a study of graft-versus-host responses after intestinal transplantation. Study information: Each recipient received anti-thymocyte globulin induction, then tacrolimus and steroids for 2 to 4 years.

Study-level points and caveats: HvG clone declines early post-transplant were associated with peak circulating GvH levels.

Researchers processed graft tissue to release intraepithelial and lamina propria lymphocytes. Using immunoSEQ multiplex PCR, the repertoire was profiled, and TCRdb retains in-frame clones only, with some absent. Seen here are just under 20,000 clones, approximately 72% observed once, and the top ten hold approximately 8%. The chain uses TRBV5-1 and TRBJ2-5, with unresolved D. Sequences were derived from ileum tissue, sampled about 3 weeks after intestinal transplant. The source of this sequence is a human patient who received an intestinal transplant, so some T cells may come from the graft donor. The CDR3 protein is CASSLFGGQETQYF. The CDR3 DNA follows: TGCGCCAGCAGCTTGTTTGGCGGACAAGAGACCCAGTACTTC.